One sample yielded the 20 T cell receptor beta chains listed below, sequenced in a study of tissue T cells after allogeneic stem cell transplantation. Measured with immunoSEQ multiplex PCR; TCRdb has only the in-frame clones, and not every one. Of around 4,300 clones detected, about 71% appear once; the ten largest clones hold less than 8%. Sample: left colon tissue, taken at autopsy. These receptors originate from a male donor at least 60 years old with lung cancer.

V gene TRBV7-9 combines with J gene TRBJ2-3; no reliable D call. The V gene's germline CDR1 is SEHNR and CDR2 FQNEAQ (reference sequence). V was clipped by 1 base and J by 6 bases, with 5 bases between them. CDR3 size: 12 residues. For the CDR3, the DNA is TGTGCCAGCAGCTTAGATTTGGATACGCAGTATTTT. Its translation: CASSLDLDTQYF.

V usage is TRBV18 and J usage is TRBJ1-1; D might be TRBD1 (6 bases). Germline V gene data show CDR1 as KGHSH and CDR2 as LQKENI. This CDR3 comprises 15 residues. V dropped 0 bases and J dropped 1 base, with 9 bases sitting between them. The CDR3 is CASSPPSRGNTEAFF. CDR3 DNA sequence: TGTGCCAGCTCACCACCGAGCAGGGGGAACACTGAAGCTTTCTTT. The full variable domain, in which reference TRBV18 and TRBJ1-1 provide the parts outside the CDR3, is NAGVMQNPRHLVRRRGQEARLRCSPMKGHSHVYWYRQLPEEGLKFMVYLQKENIIDESGMPKERFSAEFPKEGPSILRIQQVVRGDSAAYFCASSPPSRGNTEAFFGQGTRLTVV.

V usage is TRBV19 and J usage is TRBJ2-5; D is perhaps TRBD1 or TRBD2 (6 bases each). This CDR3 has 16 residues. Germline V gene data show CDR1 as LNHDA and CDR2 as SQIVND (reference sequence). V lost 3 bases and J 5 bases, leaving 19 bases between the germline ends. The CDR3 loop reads CASSMLGGAEGETQYF. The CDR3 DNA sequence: TGTGCCAGTAGTATGTTGGGGGGCGCCGAGGGGGAGACCCAGTACTTC.

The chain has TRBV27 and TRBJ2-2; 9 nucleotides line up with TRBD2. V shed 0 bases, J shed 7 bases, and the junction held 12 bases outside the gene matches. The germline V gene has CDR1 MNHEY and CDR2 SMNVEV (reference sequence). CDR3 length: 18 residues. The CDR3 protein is CASSLSGLAGIGSGELFF. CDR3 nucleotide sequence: TGTGCCAGCAGTTTATCAGGGCTAGCGGGAATTGGTAGCGGGGAGCTGTTTTTT.

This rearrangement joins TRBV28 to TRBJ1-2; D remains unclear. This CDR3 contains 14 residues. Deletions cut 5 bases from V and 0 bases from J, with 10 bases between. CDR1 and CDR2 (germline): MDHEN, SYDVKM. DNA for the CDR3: TGTGCCAGCAGTGCCCGTCCCACTAACTATGGCTACACCTTC. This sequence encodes CASSARPTNYGYTF.

The CDR3 is CATSRAILAGEETQYF. The CDR3 region has the DNA TGTGCCACCAGCAGAGCCATCCTAGCGGGGGAAGAGACCCAGTACTTC. This chain joins TRBV15 and TRBJ2-5; TRBD2 matches 10 bases. The trim removed 1 base at V and 3 bases at J, leaving 5 bases unmatched. Germline loops: CDR1 LNHNV, CDR2 YYDKDF (reference sequence). The CDR3 length is 16 residues.

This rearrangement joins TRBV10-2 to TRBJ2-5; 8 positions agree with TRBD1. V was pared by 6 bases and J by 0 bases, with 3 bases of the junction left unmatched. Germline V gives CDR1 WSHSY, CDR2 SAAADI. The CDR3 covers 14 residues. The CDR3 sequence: CASSRGPHQETQYF. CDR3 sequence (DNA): TGCGCCAGCAGCAGGGGGCCCCACCAAGAGACCCAGTACTTC.

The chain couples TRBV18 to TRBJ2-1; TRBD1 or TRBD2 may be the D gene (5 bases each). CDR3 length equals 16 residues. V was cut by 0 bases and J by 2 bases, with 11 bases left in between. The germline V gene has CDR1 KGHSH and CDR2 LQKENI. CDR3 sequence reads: CASSPPRGVAYNEQFF. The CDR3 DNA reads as TGTGCCAGCTCACCACCGAGAGGGGTGGCCTACAATGAGCAGTTCTTC. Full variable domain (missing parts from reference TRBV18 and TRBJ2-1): NAGVMQNPRHLVRRRGQEARLRCSPMKGHSHVYWYRQLPEEGLKFMVYLQKENIIDESGMPKERFSAEFPKEGPSILRIQQVVRGDSAAYFCASSPPRGVAYNEQFFGPGTRLTVL.

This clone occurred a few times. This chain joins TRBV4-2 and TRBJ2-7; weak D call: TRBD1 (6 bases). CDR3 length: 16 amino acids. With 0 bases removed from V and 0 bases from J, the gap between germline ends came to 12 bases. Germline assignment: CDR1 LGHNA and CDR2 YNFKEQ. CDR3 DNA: TGTGCCAGCAGCCAAGATGGGGACACTTTCTCCTACGAGCAGTACTTC. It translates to CASSQDGDTFSYEQYF.

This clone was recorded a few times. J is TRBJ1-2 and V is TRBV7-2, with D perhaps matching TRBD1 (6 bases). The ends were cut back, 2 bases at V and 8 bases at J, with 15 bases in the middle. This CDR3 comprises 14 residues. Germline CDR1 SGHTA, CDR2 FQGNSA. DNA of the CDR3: TGTGCCAGCAGCTTACTCAGGGGATCTGGGGGCTACACCTTC. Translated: CASSLLRGSGGYTF.

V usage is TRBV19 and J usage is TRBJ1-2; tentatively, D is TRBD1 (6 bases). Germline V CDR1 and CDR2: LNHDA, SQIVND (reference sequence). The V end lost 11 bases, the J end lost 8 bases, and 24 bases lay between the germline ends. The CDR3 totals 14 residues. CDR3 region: CAARGDNPTRGYTF. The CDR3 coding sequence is TGTGCCGCGAGGGGGGACAACCCCACGCGGGGCTACACCTTC.

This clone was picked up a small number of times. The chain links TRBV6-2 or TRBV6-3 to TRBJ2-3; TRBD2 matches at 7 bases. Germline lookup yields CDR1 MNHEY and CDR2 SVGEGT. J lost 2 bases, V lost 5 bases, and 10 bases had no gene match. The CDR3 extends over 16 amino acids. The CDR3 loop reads CASSQGLAVHTDTQYF. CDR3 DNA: TGTGCCAGCAGTCAGGGCCTAGCGGTACACACAGATACGCAGTATTTT.

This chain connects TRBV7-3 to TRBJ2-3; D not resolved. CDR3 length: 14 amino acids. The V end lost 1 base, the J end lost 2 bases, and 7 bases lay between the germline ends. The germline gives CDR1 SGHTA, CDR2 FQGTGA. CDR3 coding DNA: TGTGCCAGCAGCTTAAAAGGAATCACAGATACGCAGTATTTT. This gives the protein CASSLKGITDTQYF.

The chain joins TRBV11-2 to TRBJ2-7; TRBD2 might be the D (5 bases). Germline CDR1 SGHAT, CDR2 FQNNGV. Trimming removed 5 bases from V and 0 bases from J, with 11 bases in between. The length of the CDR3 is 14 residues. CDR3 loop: CASSTDYSSYEQYF. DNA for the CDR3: TGTGCCAGCAGCACAGACTACAGCTCCTACGAGCAGTACTTC.

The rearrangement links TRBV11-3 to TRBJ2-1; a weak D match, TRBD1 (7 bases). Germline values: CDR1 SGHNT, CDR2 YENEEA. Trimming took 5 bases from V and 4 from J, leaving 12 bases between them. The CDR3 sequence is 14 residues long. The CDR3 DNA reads TGTGCCAGCAGCCCAGGGGGGATTTACAATGAGCAGTTCTTC. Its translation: CASSPGGIYNEQFF.

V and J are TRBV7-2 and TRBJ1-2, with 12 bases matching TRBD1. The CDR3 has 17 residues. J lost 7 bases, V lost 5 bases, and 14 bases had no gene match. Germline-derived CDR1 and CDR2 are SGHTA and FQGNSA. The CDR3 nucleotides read TGTGCCAGCAGCGCGGGGAGACCGGGACAGGGGGCGGGTGGCTACACCTTC. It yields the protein CASSAGRPGQGAGGYTF.

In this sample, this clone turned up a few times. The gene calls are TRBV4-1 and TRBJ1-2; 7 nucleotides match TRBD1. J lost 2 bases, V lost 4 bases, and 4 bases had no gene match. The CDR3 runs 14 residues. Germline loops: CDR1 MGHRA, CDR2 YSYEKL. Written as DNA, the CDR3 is TGCGCCAGCAGCCTAGACAGGGCCAACTATGGCTACACCTTC. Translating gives CASSLDRANYGYTF.

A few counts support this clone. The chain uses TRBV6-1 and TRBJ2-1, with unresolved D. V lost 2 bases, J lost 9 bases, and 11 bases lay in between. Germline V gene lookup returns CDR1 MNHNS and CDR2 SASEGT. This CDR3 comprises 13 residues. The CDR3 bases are TGTGCCAGCAGTGAATTCCGAGGTACTGAGCAGTTCTTC. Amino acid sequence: CASSEFRGTEQFF.

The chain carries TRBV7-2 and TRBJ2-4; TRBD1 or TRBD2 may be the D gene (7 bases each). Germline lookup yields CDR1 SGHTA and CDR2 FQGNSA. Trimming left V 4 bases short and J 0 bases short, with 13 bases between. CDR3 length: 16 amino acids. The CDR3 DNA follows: TGTGCCAGCAGCTCCAGGGGGGGTGAAGCCAAAAACATTCAGTACTTC. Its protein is CASSSRGGEAKNIQYF.

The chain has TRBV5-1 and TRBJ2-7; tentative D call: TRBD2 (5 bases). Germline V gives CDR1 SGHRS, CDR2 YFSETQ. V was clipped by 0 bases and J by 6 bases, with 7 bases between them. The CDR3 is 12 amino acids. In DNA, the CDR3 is TGCGCCAGCAGCTTGGAGAGGGCCGAGCAGTACTTC. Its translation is CASSLERAEQYF.